This entry features one T cell receptor (beta chain) sequence. Authors' analysis steps: Using reference gene primer amplification, nucleated cell counts were estimated. Libraries were prepared by immunoSEQ multiplex PCR; TCRdb keeps only in-frame clonotypes and omits some of them. That table supplies the V and J calls and clone size; D and trimming were determined from the DNA. This sample has 250,000 to 400,000 clones; 75% to 90% occur once, and the top ten carry 2.9%. These data belong to a study of blood T cell repertoires in COVID-19. Overall study: Some COVID-19 samples were acute and others convalescent; all came from the United States, Italy and Spain.

J lost 6 bases, V lost 4 bases, and 10 bases had no gene match. The CDR3 length is 16 residues. CDR1 and CDR2 from the germline V gene are SGHRS and YFSETQ. The Seattle site enrolled patients during active infection and followed them longitudinally. The J gene is TRBJ1-4, the V gene TRBV5-1, with TRBD1 matching over 9 bases. This clonotype originated in a woman aged 25 to 39 with COVID-19, enrolled during active disease. Sequencing was carried out using peripheral blood. The CDR3 here is CASSPGDTGGYEKLFF. In DNA, the CDR3 is TGCGCCAGCAGCCCGGGGGACACAGGGGGCTATGAAAAACTGTTTTTT.